This T cell receptor beta chain was documented in a study of HIV-infected children after antiretroviral therapy interruption. Study information: Children were on planned treatment interruption or continuous treatment. Continuous-treatment children had median age approximately 8 years, interruption 9 to 10 years. Weeks 0, 48 and 150 were sampled under continuous treatment.

Study conclusions and caveats: After treatment interruption started, naive CD4+ CDR3 overlap across time points dropped.

Treatment here: PENTA 11 planned treatment interruption arm or continuous ART arm. The ends were cut back, 0 bases at V and 7 bases at J, with 12 bases in the middle. The CDR3 is 14 amino acids. Germline CDR1 reads LGHDT; CDR2 reads YNNKEL (reference sequence). The TCR library was built from RNA with a 3' RACE protocol and unique molecular identifiers. TCRdb used MiXCR to reprocess the 3' RACE reads, holding one entry per CDR3 protein. This sample has more than 40,000 distinct CDR3 sequences, with 4.3% found just once. The sample holds many counts of this clonotype. The target antigen is unknown. The rearrangement joins TRBV3-1 to TRBJ1-2, with TRBD1 as a possible D gene (5 bases). This TCR derives from a pool of human donors with HIV. The starting material was CD45RA+ CD4+ T cells from PBMCs, pooled from several time points, obtained from a donor given antiretroviral therapy, either interrupted or continuous. Documented subset: naive CD4+ CD45RA+ CD45RO- T cells. The CDR3 DNA is TGTGCCAGCAGCCAAGATATTGCAGGGAGTGGCTACACCTTC. It specifies CASSQDIAGSGYTF.